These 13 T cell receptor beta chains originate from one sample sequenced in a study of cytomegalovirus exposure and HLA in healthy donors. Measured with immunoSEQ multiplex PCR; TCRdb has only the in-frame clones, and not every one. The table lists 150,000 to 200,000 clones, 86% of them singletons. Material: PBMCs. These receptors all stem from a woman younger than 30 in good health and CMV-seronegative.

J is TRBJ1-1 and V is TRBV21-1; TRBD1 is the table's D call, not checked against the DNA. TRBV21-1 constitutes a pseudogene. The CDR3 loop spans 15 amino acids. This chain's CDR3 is CASSKVSRTGAEAFF. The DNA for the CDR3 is TGTGCCAGCAGCAAGGTCAGTAGGACAGGGGCCGAAGCTTTCTTT.

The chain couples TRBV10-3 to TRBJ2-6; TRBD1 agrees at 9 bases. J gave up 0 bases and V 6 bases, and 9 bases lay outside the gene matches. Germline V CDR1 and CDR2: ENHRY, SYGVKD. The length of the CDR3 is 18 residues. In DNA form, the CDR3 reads TGTGCCATCAGGCGGAGGGACAGGGATTCCTCTGGGGCCAACGTCCTGACTTTC. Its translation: CAIRRRDRDSSGANVLTF.

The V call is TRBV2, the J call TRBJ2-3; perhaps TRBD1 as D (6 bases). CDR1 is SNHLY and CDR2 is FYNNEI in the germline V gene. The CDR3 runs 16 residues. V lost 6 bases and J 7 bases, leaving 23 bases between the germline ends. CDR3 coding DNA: TGTGCCAGCAGGTCATACCACAGGGCCAGGTCATATACGCAGTATTTT. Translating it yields CASRSYHRARSYTQYF.

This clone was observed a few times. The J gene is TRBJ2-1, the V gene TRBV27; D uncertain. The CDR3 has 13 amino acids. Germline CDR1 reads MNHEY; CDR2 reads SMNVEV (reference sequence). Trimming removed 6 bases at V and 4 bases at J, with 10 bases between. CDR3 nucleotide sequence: TGTGCCAGCAGCCTGCGTAGTTACAATGAGCAGTTCTTC. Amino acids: CASSLRSYNEQFF.

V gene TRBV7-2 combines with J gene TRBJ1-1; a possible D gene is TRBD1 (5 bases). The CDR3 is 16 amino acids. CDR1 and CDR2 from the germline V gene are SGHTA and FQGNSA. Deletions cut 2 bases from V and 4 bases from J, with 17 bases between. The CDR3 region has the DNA TGTGCCAGCAGCTTAAGCGGGGGGGTTGGTGCCACTGAAGCTTTCTTT. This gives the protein CASSLSGGVGATEAFF.

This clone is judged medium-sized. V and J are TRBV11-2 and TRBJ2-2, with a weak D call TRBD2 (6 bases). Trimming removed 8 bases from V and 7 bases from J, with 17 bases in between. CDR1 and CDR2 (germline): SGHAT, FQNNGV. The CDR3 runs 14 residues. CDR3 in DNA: TGTGCCAGCGCTATCTATCCGGGGGACGGGGAGCTGTTTTTT. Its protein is CASAIYPGDGELFF. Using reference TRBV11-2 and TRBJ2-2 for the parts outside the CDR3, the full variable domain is EAGVAQSPRYKIIEKRQSVAFWCNPISGHATLYWYQQILGQGPKLLIQFQNNGVVDDSQLPKDRFSAERLKGVDSTLKIQPAKLEDSAVYLCASAIYPGDGELFFGEGSRLTVL.

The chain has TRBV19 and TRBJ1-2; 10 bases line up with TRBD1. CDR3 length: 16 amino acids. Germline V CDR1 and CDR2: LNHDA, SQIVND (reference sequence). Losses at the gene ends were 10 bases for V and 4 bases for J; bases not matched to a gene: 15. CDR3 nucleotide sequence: TGTGCCACCAAAGGGACAGGGGCACCGTTAGGCTATGGCTACACCTTC. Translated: CATKGTGAPLGYGYTF.

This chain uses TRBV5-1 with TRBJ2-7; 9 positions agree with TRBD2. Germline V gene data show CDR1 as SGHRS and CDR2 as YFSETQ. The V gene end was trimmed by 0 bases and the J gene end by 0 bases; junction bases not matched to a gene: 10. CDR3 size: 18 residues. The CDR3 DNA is TGCGCCAGCAGCTTGGCCGAGTCTAGCGGGGTGAGCTCCTACGAGCAGTACTTC. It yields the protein CASSLAESSGVSSYEQYF.

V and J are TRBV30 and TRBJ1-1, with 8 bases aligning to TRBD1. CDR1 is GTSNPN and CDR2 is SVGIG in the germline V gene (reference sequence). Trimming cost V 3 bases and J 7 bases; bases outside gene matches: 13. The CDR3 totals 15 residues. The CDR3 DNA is TGTGCCTGGAGACCAACGCGGGACAGGTTCCTTGAAGCTTTCTTT. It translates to CAWRPTRDRFLEAFF.

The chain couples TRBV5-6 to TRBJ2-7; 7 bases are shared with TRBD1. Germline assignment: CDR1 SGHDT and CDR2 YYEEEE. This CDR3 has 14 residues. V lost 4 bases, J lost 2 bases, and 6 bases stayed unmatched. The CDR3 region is CASSIKDRTYEQYF. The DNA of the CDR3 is TGTGCCAGCAGCATTAAGGACAGGACCTACGAGCAGTACTTC.

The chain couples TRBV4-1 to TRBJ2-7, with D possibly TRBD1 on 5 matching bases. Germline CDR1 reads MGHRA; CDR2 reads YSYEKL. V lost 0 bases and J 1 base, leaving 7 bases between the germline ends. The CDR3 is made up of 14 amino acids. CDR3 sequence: CASSQDQGSYEQYF. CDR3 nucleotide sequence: TGCGCCAGCAGCCAAGATCAGGGATCCTACGAGCAGTACTTC.

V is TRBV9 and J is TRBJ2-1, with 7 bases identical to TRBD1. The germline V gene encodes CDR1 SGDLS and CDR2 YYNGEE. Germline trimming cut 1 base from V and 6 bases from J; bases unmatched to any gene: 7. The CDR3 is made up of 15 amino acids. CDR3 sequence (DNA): TGTGCCAGCAGCGTATTTGGAGACAGGGCCAATGAGCAGTTCTTC. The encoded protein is CASSVFGDRANEQFF. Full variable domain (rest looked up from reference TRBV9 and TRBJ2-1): DSGVTQTPKHLITATGQRVTLRCSPRSGDLSVYWYQQSLDQGLQFLIQYYNGEERAKGNILERFSAQQFPDLHSELNLSSLELGDSALYFCASSVFGDRANEQFFGPGTRLTVL.

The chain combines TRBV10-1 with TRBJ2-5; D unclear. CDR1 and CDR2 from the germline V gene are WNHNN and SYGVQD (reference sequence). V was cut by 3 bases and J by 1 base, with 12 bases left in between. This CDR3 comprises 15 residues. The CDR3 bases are TGCGCCAGCAGTGAAGTTGGAGCACTCCAAGAGACCCAGTACTTC. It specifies CASSEVGALQETQYF.